This T cell receptor beta chain was identified during a study of blood T cell repertoires in COVID-19 (dated by TCRdb to between 2020 and 2021). In the study overall: The collaborator samples originated in the United States, Italy and Spain and spanned the acute and convalescent phases of COVID-19. The samples were drawn from two sources: the first 160 participants of the ongoing ImmuneRACE study, and 1,000 to 1,500 subjects contributed by 6 global collaborators. The prospective study material was composed of cDNA or gDNA derived from T cells, B-cell-depleted T cells, or PBMCs. HLA class I and class II types, where available, came from metadata supplied by the sample provider rather than from assay-based typing. Deeply sampled blood TCRbeta repertoires from subjects exposed to, actively infected with, or recovered from COVID-19 were included in the dataset. Nearly every sample came with metadata listing a de-identified subject ID, COVID-19 status, age in years and sex. A freely available public database, intended as a resource for researchers studying the immune response to SARS-CoV-2, is where the repertoires were released. The study at large found these results: Clinical and demographic metadata were provided uncurated, with the amount varying by source and participant.

TCRbeta CDR3 regions were amplified from genomic DNA using the immunoSEQ Assay, a bias-controlled multiplex PCR. Concerning the study's data processing: Within the assay, amplification of reference gene primers was used to estimate how many nucleated cells each sample contained. Sequence reads were collapsed and filtered to measure the absolute abundance of every unique TCRbeta CDR3 rearrangement. For each sample, productive Simpson clonality was calculated by taking the square root of Simpson's diversity index across productive rearrangements. In its TCRdb copy, this immuneACCESS table keeps in-frame sequences only and misses some clones. Where compared with another copy, unresolved V genes explain less than half of these, and the others have no known cause. Clone size and V and J calls were adopted from that table, with D and trimming inferred from the DNA. In all, the sample holds about 100,000 clones, and about 80% of those were seen once. The ten largest make up less than 20% of the sample.

Whole blood was collected in K2EDTA tubes by collaborating institutions according to the institutions' own protocols. For TCRbeta analysis, collaborators shipped samples as frozen whole blood, isolated PBMCs, or DNA extracted from either of those sample types. With respect to this clone: The clone's antigen remains unknown. Base qualities were left out, and no much larger clone turns up one base away.

The germline V gene provides CDR1 SNHLY and CDR2 FYNNEI. Relative to germline, V is 7 bases shorter and J is 5 bases shorter, with 14 bases between their ends. Inclusive of the bounding cysteine and phenylalanine, the CDR3 is 13 residues long. Only the CDR3 DNA stays, 39 bases, in frame from base 1. This TCR was recovered from a human donor in a cohort sampled during active COVID-19. The sequence links TRBV2 to TRBJ1-1; a weak D assignment points to TRBD1 (5 bases agree). Material: peripheral blood. The CDR3 loop reads CASIVGGRTEAFF. The DNA sequence follows: TGTGCCAGCATTGTCGGGGGGAGGACTGAAGCTTTCTTT.